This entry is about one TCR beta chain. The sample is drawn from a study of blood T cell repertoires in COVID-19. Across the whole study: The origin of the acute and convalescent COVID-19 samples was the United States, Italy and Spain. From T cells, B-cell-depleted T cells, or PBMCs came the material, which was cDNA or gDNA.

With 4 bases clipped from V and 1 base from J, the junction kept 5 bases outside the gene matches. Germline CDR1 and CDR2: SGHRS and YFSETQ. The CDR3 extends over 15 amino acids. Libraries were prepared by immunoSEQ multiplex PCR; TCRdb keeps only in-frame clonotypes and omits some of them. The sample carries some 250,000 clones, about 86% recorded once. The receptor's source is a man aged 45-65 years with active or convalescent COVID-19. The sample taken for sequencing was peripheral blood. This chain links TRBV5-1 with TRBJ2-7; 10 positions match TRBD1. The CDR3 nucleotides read TGCGCCAGCAGCACCCGGGACAGGGGATCCTACGAGCAGTACTTC. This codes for CASSTRDRGSYEQYF.